Presented here are 20 T cell receptor beta chains from one specimen sequenced in a study of OX40 agonist ivuxolimab in advanced cancers. The table came from immunoSEQ multiplex PCR; TCRdb's copy has only in-frame clones and leaves some out. The sample includes 55,000 or so clones, less than 90% of them seen just once. Sequencing was performed on CD4+ or CD8+ T cells sorted from blood, taken in a trial of the OX40 agonist ivuxolimab. All receptors derive from an adult with an advanced solid tumor such as melanoma, head and neck, liver or kidney cancer.

The V gene is TRBV25-1, the J gene TRBJ1-5; 11 bases match TRBD1. V shed 4 bases, J shed 5 bases, and the junction held 4 bases outside the gene matches. This CDR3 is 15 amino acids long. Looked up from germline, CDR1 is MGHDK and CDR2 is SYGVNS. CDR3 in amino acids: CASSGRDRGDQPQHF. The CDR3 region has the DNA TGTGCCAGCAGTGGGCGGGACAGGGGGGATCAGCCCCAGCATTTT.

This chain links TRBV27 with TRBJ1-5; TRBD1 is a possible D gene (6 bases). The germline V gene encodes CDR1 MNHEY and CDR2 SMNVEV (reference sequence). The CDR3 has 13 residues. V was trimmed by 6 bases and J by 9 bases, leaving 15 bases between them. The chain's CDR3 is CASSAEGGRPQHF. In DNA, the CDR3 is TGTGCCAGCAGCGCTGAGGGGGGGAGGCCCCAGCATTTT.

The gene calls are TRBV6-1 and TRBJ2-3; 10 bases match TRBD1. Germline trimming cut 4 bases from V and 4 bases from J; bases unmatched to any gene: 8. Germline CDR1 and CDR2: MNHNS and SASEGT. The CDR3 contains 16 residues. CDR3 sequence: CASSVTGTGVPDTQYF. The CDR3, as DNA: TGTGCCAGCAGTGTGACCGGGACAGGGGTTCCAGATACGCAGTATTTT.

The rearrangement links TRBV5-1 to TRBJ1-1, with 7 bases matching TRBD1. V lost 4 bases to trimming and J lost 3 bases; unmatched junction nucleotides: 9. The CDR3 sequence is 15 residues long. Germline V lookup: CDR1 SGHRS, CDR2 YFSETQ. CDR3 sequence (DNA): TGCGCCAGCAGCCTACAAGGGGGCGCGGACACTGAAGCTTTCTTT. Amino acids: CASSLQGGADTEAFF.

The CDR3 coding sequence is TGTGCCAGCAGCATAGGACATCCAGGAGAAAAACTGTTTTTT. Amino acid sequence: CASSIGHPGEKLFF. This sequence joins TRBV7-9 and TRBJ1-4; possibly TRBD1 for D (5 bases). Germline loops: CDR1 SEHNR, CDR2 FQNEAQ (reference sequence). The CDR3 loop spans 14 amino acids. V shed 5 bases and J shed 8 bases, with 15 bases lying between them.

The rearrangement links TRBV29-1 to TRBJ1-2; D not resolved. The germline V gene encodes CDR1 SQVTM and CDR2 ANQGSEA. V gave up 2 bases and J gave up 10 bases, with 14 bases separating them. The CDR3 has 12 residues. The CDR3 region is CSVESGQKDYTF. In DNA form, the CDR3 reads TGCAGCGTTGAATCTGGCCAGAAGGACTACACCTTC.

The chain combines TRBV29-1 with TRBJ2-7, with 7 bases fitting TRBD2. The CDR3 runs to 12 residues. The germline CDR1 and CDR2 sequences are SQVTM and ANQGSEA. CDR3 nucleotides: TGCGGTGGTGGCGGGGGAGCCTACGAGCAGTACTTC. The encoded protein is CGGGGGAYEQYF.

The chain combines TRBV6-1 with TRBJ1-6, with 7 positions matching TRBD1. CDR3 length: 15 amino acids. V shed 7 bases and J 8 bases; nucleotides not matched to a gene: 11. The germline V gene has CDR1 MNHNS and CDR2 SASEGT. CDR3 nucleotide sequence: TGTGCCAGCACCCAGATGACAGGGAGGGATTCACCCCTCCACTTT. Its protein product is CASTQMTGRDSPLHF.

The rearrangement joins TRBV27 to TRBJ1-5; D not resolved. Germline V gene sequence: CDR1 MNHEY, CDR2 SMNVEV (reference sequence). Trimming took off 8 bases at V and 4 bases at J, with 12 bases between the two ends. The CDR3 loop spans 13 amino acids. This CDR3 reads CASAYRANQPQHF. The CDR3 DNA reads TGTGCCAGCGCTTACAGAGCTAATCAGCCCCAGCATTTT.

The chain recombines TRBV18 with TRBJ1-1; D is possibly TRBD1 (5 bases). Germline CDR1 KGHSH, CDR2 LQKENI. CDR3 length equals 13 residues. V gave up 8 bases and J gave up 6 bases, with 16 bases separating them. The CDR3 sequence: CASTATEDAEAFF. Written as DNA, the CDR3 is TGTGCCAGCACCGCGACAGAAGACGCTGAAGCTTTCTTT.

This rearrangement joins TRBV5-1 to TRBJ2-5, with 9 bases fitting TRBD2. J lost 2 bases, V lost 4 bases, and 6 bases had no gene match. The CDR3 sequence is 15 residues long. Germline loops: CDR1 SGHRS, CDR2 YFSETQ. The CDR3 nucleotides are TGCGCCAGCAGCCCTGGGACTAGCTTACAAGAGACCCAGTACTTC. Translated, it gives CASSPGTSLQETQYF.

The chain combines TRBV5-4 with TRBJ1-1; 8 nucleotides align to TRBD1. This CDR3 contains 15 residues. Losses at the gene ends were 4 bases for V and 5 bases for J; bases not matched to a gene: 10. CDR1 and CDR2 (germline): SGHNT, YYREEE (reference sequence). CDR3 residues: CASSVSGGAWTEAFF. CDR3 nucleotide sequence: TGTGCCAGCAGCGTTTCAGGGGGCGCTTGGACTGAAGCTTTCTTT.

The chain couples TRBV7-2 to TRBJ2-2; maybe TRBD2 (6 bases). CDR1 is SGHTA and CDR2 is FQGNSA in the germline V gene. The V and J ends lost 5 bases and 6 bases respectively, with 19 bases between them. The CDR3 covers 16 residues. CDR3 residues: CASSPRTKATAGELFF. The CDR3 DNA is TGTGCCAGCAGCCCCAGGACTAAGGCTACGGCCGGGGAGCTGTTTTTT.

J is TRBJ2-5 and V is TRBV21-1. TRBV21-1 is a listed pseudogene. The CDR3 has 13 residues. The CDR3 nucleotides read TGTGCCATCAACCGGGCCCTTGTTGAGACCCAGTACTTC. Its translation: CAINRALVETQYF.

V gene TRBV7-9 combines with J gene TRBJ2-5; 8 bases map to TRBD1. CDR1 SEHNR and CDR2 FQNEAQ come from the germline V gene (reference sequence). The CDR3 runs 18 residues. The J segment lost 0 bases and the V segment lost 7 bases, leaving 16 bases of the junction unmatched. As DNA, the CDR3 is TGTGCCAGCACTCATACGGTATACACAGGGGGGAACCAAGAGACCCAGTACTTC. It translates to CASTHTVYTGGNQETQYF. The entire variable domain, with the rest obtained from reference TRBV7-9 and TRBJ2-5, is as follows: DTGVSQNPRHKITKRGQNVTFRCDPISEHNRLYWYRQTLGQGPEFLTYFQNEAQLEKSRLLSDRFSAERPKGSFSTLEIQRTEQGDSAMYLCASTHTVYTGGNQETQYFGPGTRLLVL.

This clone was recorded only once. The chain links TRBV6-5 to TRBJ2-2; D could derive from TRBD1 or TRBD2 (5 bases each). The CDR3 has 15 amino acids. The V and J ends lost 6 bases and 7 bases respectively, with 18 bases between them. Germline-derived CDR1 and CDR2 are MNHEY and SVGAGI. The CDR3 sequence: CASSPLGAGGGELFF. DNA of the CDR3: TGTGCCAGCAGCCCCCTTGGGGCTGGGGGCGGGGAGCTGTTTTTT.

The chain uses TRBV7-2 and TRBJ2-1; 10 bases align to TRBD2. The V gene end was trimmed by 4 bases and the J gene end by 0 bases; junction bases not matched to a gene: 3. The CDR3 contains 16 residues. The germline gives CDR1 SGHTA, CDR2 FQGNSA. CDR3 nucleotide sequence: TGTGCCAGCAGCTCTAGCGGGGGTAGCTCCTACAATGAGCAGTTCTTC. It encodes CASSSSGGSSYNEQFF.

The rearrangement uses TRBV19 and TRBJ1-3; 8 nucleotides match TRBD1. The CDR3 covers 15 residues. With V trimmed by 7 bases and J by 0 bases, 5 bases remained unmatched. Germline V gives CDR1 LNHDA, CDR2 SQIVND (reference sequence). In DNA form, the CDR3 reads TGTGCCAGTAAAACAGGGGGGAACTCTGGAAACACCATATATTTT. Protein sequence: CASKTGGNSGNTIYF.

This clone was recorded once. J is TRBJ2-3 and V is TRBV6-5; D may be TRBD2 (5 bases). CDR1 is MNHEY, CDR2 SVGAGI, per germline. V was trimmed by 6 bases and J by 2 bases, leaving 12 bases between them. The CDR3 covers 14 residues. In DNA, the CDR3 is TGTGCCAGCAGCCGAACTAGAAACACAGATACGCAGTATTTT. Encoded protein: CASSRTRNTDTQYF.

DNA for the CDR3: TGCGCCAGCAGTGAGAACCAGGGGGCAAACACTGAAGCTTTCTTT. Its translation: CASSENQGANTEAFF. The V call is TRBV10-1, the J call TRBJ1-1, with TRBD1 identical over 8 bases. CDR3 length equals 15 residues. V lost 2 bases, J lost 2 bases, and 4 bases stayed unmatched. In germline, CDR1 is WNHNN, CDR2 SYGVQD (reference sequence).